This paragraph covers one T cell receptor (beta chain) sequence. Which antigen it targets is not known. No quality values exist for individual bases; no much larger clone is one base distant. The sample belongs to a study of blood T cell repertoires in COVID-19 (dated by TCRdb to the early 2020s). For the wider study: Samples covering the acute and convalescent phases of COVID-19 were provided by collaborators in the United States, Italy and Spain. The material from the prospective study consisted of cDNA or gDNA derived from T cells, B-cell-depleted T cells, or PBMCs. A freely available public database, intended as a resource for researchers studying the immune response to SARS-CoV-2, is where the repertoires were released. A de-identified subject ID, COVID-19 status, age in years and sex were almost always included in the sample metadata. Where available, HLA class I and class II types were obtained from metadata supplied by the sample provider rather than from assay-based typing. Samples came from the ongoing ImmuneRACE study (first 160 participants) plus 1,254 subjects from 6 global collaborators. Deeply sampled blood TCRbeta repertoires from subjects exposed to, actively infected with, or recovered from COVID-19 were included in the dataset.

What the authors observed across the whole study: Clinical and demographic metadata were provided uncurated, with the amount varying by source and participant.

Collaborating institutions collected whole blood in K2EDTA tubes following their own protocols. For TCRbeta analysis, collaborators shipped samples in one of three forms: frozen whole blood, isolated PBMCs, or DNA extracted from either of those sample types. The germline V gene (reference sequence) specifies SGHNT as CDR1 and YYREEE as CDR2. Relative to germline, V is missing 9 bases and J is missing 3 bases, with 10 bases of the junction outside any gene match. From cysteine to phenylalanine, the CDR3 is 15 amino acids long. The only DNA kept is the CDR3, 45 bases in frame from the first base. TCRbeta CDR3 regions were amplified from genomic DNA by means of the immunoSEQ Assay, a bias-controlled multiplex PCR. Regarding the original processing steps: Nucleated cell counts per sample were estimated from amplification of reference gene primers within the assay. Sequence reads were collapsed and filtered to measure the absolute abundance of every unique TCRbeta CDR3 rearrangement. For each sample, productive Simpson clonality was calculated as the square root of Simpson's diversity index across productive rearrangements. What TCRdb holds here is the immuneACCESS table cut down to in-frame rearrangements. Part of the clones is not present; checked against another copy, under half of the missing clones reflect an unresolved V gene, and the others are unexplained. The DNA gave D and trimming, while V, J and clone size come from that table. The sample table records tens of thousands of clones; about four fifths of these occur just once. The ten largest clones add up to approximately 2% of the sample.

The sequence was collected from a woman in her 70s with acute or convalescent COVID-19. Recombination linked TRBV5-4 to TRBJ2-1, with TRBD1 identical over 9 junction bases. The sequenced sample consisted of peripheral blood. The DNA sequence is given as TGTGCCACGGAAGACCTGGGACAGGGCTACAATGAGCAGTTCTTC. This sequence encodes CATEDLGQGYNEQFF.